The TCR beta chain under discussion was sequenced for a study of vaccination and CD4 T cells after COVID-19. Study context: Convalescent participants consisted of six males and four females, two being Hispanic. Overall study results and limits: When vaccine-specific clones from convalescent patients were examined, 304 of 307 were spike mono-reactive.

On this clonotype itself: Antigen: not known.

TCRdb re-derived calls from the PCR reads in MiXCR, one entry per CDR3 protein. This table has approximately 17,000 distinct CDR3 sequences, roughly two thirds appearing once. Sequencing used CD4+ T cells from blood, obtained after SARS-CoV-2 vaccination. The TCR originated in a human donor who had recovered from COVID-19.

CDR3 coding DNA: TGTGCCAGCAGTTACCGTGCCACCTCCTACGAGCAGTACTTC. It is translated as CASSYRATSYEQYF. The rearrangement uses TRBV6-2 or TRBV6-3 and TRBJ2-7, with D hard to call. The germline gives CDR1 MNHEY, CDR2 SVGEGT. The CDR3 totals 14 residues. Trimming left V 2 bases short and J 0 bases short, with 8 bases between.